Listed below are T cell receptor beta chains from one sample, sequenced in a study of blood T cell repertoires in COVID-19. Repertoires were generated with immunoSEQ multiplex PCR, while TCRdb's copy carries only in-frame clones and drops some. Altogether tens of thousands of clones are present, roughly 90% being singletons, with the ten largest covering over 10%. Sequencing was performed on peripheral blood. The receptors were sampled from a man aged 80 or over with acute or convalescent COVID-19. CDR3s include the opening cysteine and the closing phenylalanine or tryptophan. Fields, in order: clone size, J gene, D gene, V gene, CDR3 protein, CDR3 DNA. D genes are given only for firm matches. Not every row has a clone size; where given, it reads once, few, many or a size class.

>.|TRBJ1-2|.|TRBV6-5
CASRDSFLTNYGYTF
TGTGCCAGCAGGGACAGTTTTCTCACTAACTATGGCTACACCTTC
>.|TRBJ1-2|.|TRBV3-1/TRBV3-2
CASSHNARQENYGYTF
TGTGCCAGCAGCCACAACGCCCGACAGGAGAACTATGGCTACACCTTC
>.|TRBJ1-5|.|TRBV6-5
CASSYAQDNQPQHF
TGTGCCAGCAGTTATGCACAGGACAATCAGCCCCAGCATTTT
>.|TRBJ2-7|TRBD1|TRBV2
CASSYRQGGSYEQYF
TGTGCCAGCAGTTACAGACAGGGGGGCTCCTACGAGCAGTACTTC
>once|TRBJ1-5|.|TRBV15
CATSREFRQPQHF
TGTGCCACCAGCAGAGAGTTTCGGCAGCCCCAGCATTTT
>once|TRBJ1-1|TRBD1|TRBV30
CAWSGDRVGTEAFF
TGTGCCTGGAGTGGGGACAGGGTGGGGACTGAAGCTTTCTTT
>once|TRBJ1-1|TRBD1|TRBV9
CASSVGDRMNTEAFF
TGTGCCAGCAGCGTAGGGGACAGAATGAACACTGAAGCTTTCTTT
>.|TRBJ1-2|.|TRBV5-1
CASSLKYAGNGYTF
TGCGCCAGCAGCTTGAAGTACGCGGGGAATGGCTACACCTTC
>.|TRBJ1-2|.|TRBV14
CASSQGRQENGYTF
TGTGCCAGCAGCCAAGGGCGACAGGAAAATGGCTACACCTTC
>few|TRBJ2-2|TRBD1|TRBV15
CATSRGDQDRGDTGELFF
TGTGCCACCAGCAGAGGAGATCAGGACAGGGGGGACACCGGGGAGCTGTTTTTT
>once|TRBJ2-2|TRBD1|TRBV19
CASKGQGNTGELFF
TGTGCCAGTAAGGGACAGGGGAACACCGGGGAGCTGTTTTTT
>.|TRBJ2-5|.|TRBV30
CAWSVGAETQYF
TGTGCCTGGAGTGTAGGGGCTGAGACCCAGTACTTC
>.|TRBJ2-7|.|TRBV19
CASSMDSLYEQYF
TGTGCCAGTAGCATGGACAGTCTCTACGAGCAGTACTTC
>.|TRBJ1-1|.|TRBV5-1
CASSYTPGVETEAFF
TGCGCCAGCAGCTATACCCCGGGGGTAGAGACTGAAGCTTTCTTT
>.|TRBJ2-7|TRBD1|TRBV6-6
CASTGQGMGEQYF
TGTGCCAGCACAGGACAGGGGATGGGGGAGCAGTACTTC
>.|TRBJ2-2|.|TRBV7-2
CASSLRRGGFTGELFF
TGTGCCAGCAGCTTGCGACGCGGGGGCTTCACCGGGGAGCTGTTTTTT
>.|TRBJ2-7|.|TRBV9
CASSTSASATVEQYF
TGTGCCAGCAGCACCAGCGCAAGTGCCACCGTCGAGCAGTACTTC
>.|TRBJ1-2|.|TRBV28
CASRAGPPPLYTF
TGTGCCAGCAGGGCTGGCCCTCCTCCCCTCTACACCTTC
>.|TRBJ1-2|.|TRBV7-2
CASSLAGRALGEGYTF
TGTGCCAGCAGCTTAGCGGGGAGGGCCCTGGGGGAGGGCTACACCTTC
>once|TRBJ2-7|TRBD2|TRBV10-3
CAVQTSGEYEQYF
TGTGCCGTCCAGACTAGCGGGGAATACGAGCAGTACTTC
>.|TRBJ1-3|.|TRBV12-3/TRBV12-4
CASSRNTIYF
TGTGCCAGCAGCCGGAACACCATATATTTT
>.|TRBJ2-4|.|TRBV11-2
CASSGNRGGIQYF
TGTGCCAGCAGCGGCAACAGGGGGGGCATTCAGTACTTC
>.|TRBJ2-1|.|TRBV29-1
CSVAGRGMGNEQFF
TGCAGCGTTGCAGGCAGGGGAATGGGTAATGAGCAGTTCTTC
>.|TRBJ2-7|.|TRBV27
CASSLAPAGFYEQYF
TGTGCCAGCAGTTTAGCCCCAGCAGGGTTCTACGAGCAGTACTTC
>.|TRBJ1-1|.|TRBV6-5
CACRTEMNTEAFF
TGTGCCTGTCGGACAGAAATGAACACTGAAGCTTTCTTT
>.|TRBJ1-2|.|TRBV5-5
CASSLDGGVGYGYTF
TGTGCCAGCAGCTTGGACGGGGGAGTGGGCTATGGCTACACCTTC
>.|TRBJ1-2|TRBD1|TRBV19
CASSRGTEANYGYTF
TGTGCCAGTAGTAGGGGGACAGAAGCTAACTATGGCTACACCTTC
>.|TRBJ2-5|TRBD1|TRBV5-6
CASRPGTGGGETQYF
TGTGCCAGCAGGCCCGGGACAGGGGGCGGGGAGACCCAGTACTTC
>.|TRBJ1-2|TRBD1|TRBV5-1
CASSKGQGDYGYTF
TGCGCCAGCAGCAAAGGACAGGGGGACTATGGCTACACCTTC
>.|TRBJ1-5|.|TRBV19
CASSPGTRGLPPRYQPQHF
TGTGCCAGTAGTCCAGGCACCAGGGGTCTACCACCCCGTTATCAGCCCCAGCATTTT
>.|TRBJ1-1|.|TRBV11-3
CASSPPAGSGAFF
TGTGCCAGCAGCCCCCCGGCGGGGAGCGGGGCTTTCTTT
>.|TRBJ2-5|.|TRBV2
CASRQGAGGQETQYF
TGTGCCAGCAGACAGGGTGCCGGTGGGCAAGAGACCCAGTACTTC
>.|TRBJ1-2|.|TRBV7-2
CASSYYRTESGGYTF
TGTGCCAGCAGCTACTATAGAACCGAAAGTGGTGGCTACACCTTC
>.|TRBJ2-5|.|TRBV12-3/TRBV12-4
CASSERPRETQYF
TGTGCCAGCAGTGAGAGGCCTCGGGAGACCCAGTACTTC
>.|TRBJ1-6|.|TRBV12-3/TRBV12-4
CASGRGSYSPLHF
TGTGCCAGTGGGCGGGGGTCGTATTCACCCCTCCACTTT
>.|TRBJ2-1|TRBD2|TRBV27
CASRISGGFYNEQFF
TGTGCCAGCAGGATTAGCGGGGGTTTCTACAATGAGCAGTTCTTC
>once|TRBJ2-3|.|TRBV5-6
CASSFVAGTDTQYF
TGTGCCAGCAGCTTTGTAGCCGGCACAGATACGCAGTATTTT
>.|TRBJ2-1|TRBD2|TRBV19
CASSIGLAGFNEQFF
TGTGCCAGTAGTATTGGCCTAGCGGGATTTAATGAGCAGTTCTTC
>.|TRBJ1-6|.|TRBV5-1
CASSQNRAYVEPLHF
TGCGCCAGCAGCCAAAACAGGGCGTATGTTGAACCCCTCCACTTT
>.|TRBJ2-5|.|TRBV5-1
CASSLAPASEETQYF
TGCGCCAGCAGCTTGGCCCCCGCTAGCGAGGAGACCCAGTACTTC
>.|TRBJ2-3|TRBD1|TRBV16
CASSYGQGVTDTQYF
TGTGCCAGCAGCTACGGACAGGGGGTCACAGATACGCAGTATTTT
>.|TRBJ1-1|.|TRBV30
CAWSYGGNTEAFF
TGTGCCTGGAGTTATGGAGGGAACACTGAAGCTTTCTTT
>.|TRBJ1-6|.|TRBV30
CAWSSGTYNSPLHF
TGTGCCTGGAGTTCAGGGACCTATAATTCACCCCTCCACTTT